This entry describes one T cell receptor beta chain. CDR3 size: 14 residues. The ends lost 4 bases at V and 0 bases at J; junction bases unmatched: 2. Germline CDR1 reads SNHLY; CDR2 reads FYNNEI. TCRdb keeps only in-frame clones here, not all; method: immunoSEQ multiplex PCR. The table lists 42,000 or so clones, roughly nine tenths of them singletons. This entry is derived from a study of T cell changes during pregnancy in multiple sclerosis. The sample was CD4+ T cells from peripheral blood mononuclear cells, taken after pregnancy. The sequence was obtained from a female donor with multiple sclerosis, enrolled in a pregnancy study. This rearrangement joins TRBV2 to TRBJ1-1, with 7 bases that match TRBD1. CDR3 in DNA: TGTGCCAGCAGTGTGCAGGGGGTGAACACTGAAGCTTTCTTT. It encodes CASSVQGVNTEAFF.